The 23 T cell receptor beta chains given below trace back to one sample, sequenced in a study of blood T cell repertoires in COVID-19. The table came from immunoSEQ multiplex PCR; TCRdb's copy has only in-frame clones and leaves some out. The sample contains fewer than 200,000 clones, around 86% of which appear only once. The sequenced sample consisted of peripheral blood. Receptors originate from a man in his fifties or sixties with active or convalescent COVID-19.

V gene TRBV7-6 combines with J gene TRBJ2-6; 8 bases align to TRBD1. The J segment lost 11 bases and the V segment lost 4 bases, leaving 16 bases of the junction unmatched. Germline V lookup: CDR1 SGHVS, CDR2 FNYEAQ. The CDR3 spans 17 residues. The CDR3, as DNA: TGTGCCAGCAGCTCCGCCCTGGGACAGGAAAAGGGCGACGTCCTGACTTTC. This codes for CASSSALGQEKGDVLTF.

A single count supports this clone. Here the CDR3 reads CASSKQGFNYGYTF. CDR3 coding DNA: TGTGCCAGCAGTAAACAGGGATTCAACTATGGCTACACCTTC. The chain is built from TRBV6-5 and TRBJ1-2, with TRBD1 as a possible D gene (6 bases). V was trimmed by 5 bases and J by 2 bases, leaving 12 bases between them. The germline CDR1 and CDR2 sequences are MNHEY and SVGAGI. CDR3 length: 14 residues.

The rearrangement joins TRBV5-4 to TRBJ1-2; 10 bases match TRBD1. The V and J ends lost 0 bases and 3 bases, in that order; junction bases with no gene match: 8. The CDR3 runs to 17 residues. Germline V CDR1 and CDR2: SGHNT, YYREEE (reference sequence). The CDR3 nucleotides are TGTGCCAGCAGCTTGGGTGGGACAGGGGAAGTTTACTATGGCTACACCTTC. Protein: CASSLGGTGEVYYGYTF.

The sample holds a few counts of this clone. This chain uses TRBV5-6 with TRBJ1-1; 8 bases line up with TRBD1. The CDR3 spans 14 residues. The germline V gene has CDR1 SGHDT and CDR2 YYEEEE. The junction had 4 bases not matched to a gene; V was cut back by 1 base and J by 5 bases. The CDR3 region has the DNA TGTGCCAGCAGCTTGACAGGGGGAGTTACTGAAGCTTTCTTT. This translates into CASSLTGGVTEAFF.

In this sample, this clone turned up once. The genes are TRBV5-1 and TRBJ2-7; D possibly corresponds to TRBD2 (6 bases). Germline values: CDR1 SGHRS, CDR2 YFSETQ. V lost 4 bases and J lost 3, with 14 bases in between. This CDR3 contains 14 residues. As DNA, the CDR3 is TGCGCCAGCAGCCCGGCCCCGGGAGTCTACGAGCAGTACTTC. Protein sequence: CASSPAPGVYEQYF. The full variable domain, in which reference TRBV5-1 and TRBJ2-7 provide the parts outside the CDR3, is KAGVTQTPRYLIKTRGQQVTLSCSPISGHRSVSWYQQTPGQGLQFLFEYFSETQRNKGNFPGRFSGRQFSNSRSEMNVSTLELGDSALYLCASSPAPGVYEQYFGPGTRLTVT.

The V and J genes are TRBV5-1 and TRBJ2-1; TRBD2 agrees at 13 bases. V was clipped by 4 bases and J by 4 bases; unmatched bases: 5. Looked up from germline, CDR1 is SGHRS and CDR2 is YFSETQ. The CDR3 consists of 16 residues. CDR3 protein: CASSQGLAGEYNEQFF. As DNA, the CDR3 is TGCGCCAGCAGCCAAGGACTAGCGGGGGAGTACAATGAGCAGTTCTTC.

The sample holds one count of this clone. CDR3 DNA sequence: TGTGCCAGCAGCTTCCGGACAGTACTAGGCTACACCTTC. This gives the protein CASSFRTVLGYTF. This sequence joins TRBV5-5 and TRBJ1-2; maybe TRBD1 (6 bases). The CDR3 totals 13 residues. Germline V gene lookup returns CDR1 SGHKS and CDR2 YYEKEE (reference sequence). V shed 2 bases and J shed 8 bases, with 13 bases lying between them.

This sequence joins TRBV6-2 or TRBV6-3 and TRBJ1-4; D is uncertain. The CDR3 consists of 13 residues. Germline CDR1 MNHEY, CDR2 SVGEGT. Trimming pared 2 bases from V and 6 bases from J, leaving 7 bases between. CDR3 nucleotides: TGTGCCAGCAGTTACGGCGGATATGAAAAACTGTTTTTT. Translated: CASSYGGYEKLFF.

Here the CDR3 DNA reads TGTGCCAGTAGTATTTTCACCGGGACAGGCACAGATACGCAGTATTTT. It is translated as CASSIFTGTGTDTQYF. This chain uses TRBV19 with TRBJ2-3; 7 bases agree with TRBD1. J lost 1 base, V lost 3 bases, and 7 bases had no gene match. CDR3 length: 16 residues. Germline V lookup: CDR1 LNHDA, CDR2 SQIVND (reference sequence).

The genes are TRBV7-2 and TRBJ1-3, with D perhaps TRBD1 (5 bases). Germline V gene sequence: CDR1 SGHTA, CDR2 FQGNSA. The CDR3 loop spans 16 amino acids. V dropped 2 bases and J dropped 1 base, with 12 bases sitting between them. The CDR3 sequence: CASSLFAGGSGNTIYF. In nucleotides, the CDR3 is TGTGCCAGCAGCTTATTTGCGGGGGGGTCTGGAAACACCATATATTTT.

In this sample, this clone turned up once. The rearrangement links TRBV9 to TRBJ2-1, with a weak D call TRBD2 (7 bases). V was pared by 4 bases and J by 1 base, with 24 bases between. Germline CDR1 SGDLS, CDR2 YYNGEE. The CDR3 sequence is 19 residues long. DNA of the CDR3: TGTGCCAGCAGCCGGACCCCTATGTCGGGGGGCTCTTCCTACAATGAGCAGTTCTTC. Translation: CASSRTPMSGGSSYNEQFF.

This chain connects TRBV6-1 to TRBJ2-7, with 12 bases lining up with TRBD2. Germline assignment: CDR1 MNHNS and CDR2 SASEGT. V was pared by 4 bases and J by 4 bases, with 8 bases of the junction left unmatched. The CDR3 totals 16 residues. CDR3 bases: TGTGCCAGCAGTGCCACGACTAGCGGGAGTCATTACGAGCAGTACTTC. This gives the protein CASSATTSGSHYEQYF.

The V and J genes are TRBV5-4 and TRBJ1-4; D gene uncertain. V lost 2 bases and J 4 bases, leaving 9 bases between the germline ends. CDR3 length: 14 amino acids. CDR1 and CDR2 (germline): SGHNT, YYREEE (reference sequence). CDR3 bases: TGTGCCAGCAGCTTTTCCGGTGGTAATGAAAAACTGTTTTTT. This encodes CASSFSGGNEKLFF.

This chain uses TRBV7-2 with TRBJ2-3, with unresolved D. Germline loops: CDR1 SGHTA, CDR2 FQGNSA. The CDR3 totals 12 residues. V was pared by 5 bases and J by 2 bases, with 5 bases between. The CDR3 DNA reads as TGTGCCAGCAGCATCCACACAGATACGCAGTATTTT. Its protein product is CASSIHTDTQYF.

V usage is TRBV27 and J usage is TRBJ2-3; D call uncertain. The ends were cut back, 3 bases at V and 5 bases at J, with 21 bases in the middle. The length of the CDR3 is 17 residues. CDR1 is MNHEY, CDR2 SMNVEV, per germline (reference sequence). CDR3 sequence: CASSFDAQGVFGDTQYF. The DNA of the CDR3 is TGTGCCAGCAGTTTTGACGCTCAAGGAGTTTTCGGAGATACGCAGTATTTT.

The J gene is TRBJ1-5, the V gene TRBV19; tentatively, D is TRBD1 (5 bases). Deletions cut 10 bases from V and 7 bases from J, with 17 bases between. CDR1 is LNHDA, CDR2 SQIVND, per germline (reference sequence). The CDR3 sequence is 13 residues long. The chain's CDR3 is CATDLGGRQPQHF. CDR3 coding DNA: TGTGCCACCGATCTCGGGGGGAGACAGCCCCAGCATTTT.

The gene calls are TRBV27 and TRBJ1-2; 8 positions match TRBD1. J gave up 4 bases and V 2 bases, and 6 bases lay outside the gene matches. CDR3 length: 15 amino acids. CDR1 and CDR2 (germline): MNHEY, SMNVEV (reference sequence). The CDR3 reads CASSLGQGASYGYTF. The CDR3 DNA follows: TGTGCCAGCAGTTTAGGGCAGGGGGCGTCCTATGGCTACACCTTC.

The chain recombines TRBV7-3 with TRBJ2-2, with TRBD1 as a possible D gene (6 bases). V gave up 5 bases and J gave up 8 bases, with 9 bases separating them. This CDR3 comprises 12 residues. CDR1 is SGHTA, CDR2 FQGTGA, per germline. The CDR3 loop is CASSRGQGELFF. The CDR3 DNA is TGTGCCAGCAGCAGAGGACAGGGGGAGCTGTTTTTT.

This clone was picked up one time. This chain connects TRBV29-1 to TRBJ2-7, with a weak D call TRBD1 (6 bases). The CDR3 totals 13 residues. The germline V gene encodes CDR1 SQVTM and CDR2 ANQGSEA. Trimming shortened V by 3 bases and J by 0 bases, and 9 bases separated the two germline ends. In nucleotides, the CDR3 is TGCAGCGTTGATCTAGGGGGCTCCTACGAGCAGTACTTC. Encoded protein: CSVDLGGSYEQYF.

This rearrangement joins TRBV5-1 to TRBJ2-5, with 8 bases that match TRBD1. Trimming cost V 0 bases and J 2 bases; bases outside gene matches: 3. The length of the CDR3 is 15 residues. Germline lookup yields CDR1 SGHRS and CDR2 YFSETQ. The DNA of the CDR3 is TGCGCCAGCAGCTTGGGGACAGGGAAACAAGAGACCCAGTACTTC. Protein sequence: CASSLGTGKQETQYF.

The genes are TRBV3-1 (or the pseudogene TRBV3-2) and TRBJ2-5; 11 nucleotides match TRBD2. V was pared by 2 bases and J by 4 bases, with 6 bases of the junction left unmatched. CDR3 length equals 16 residues. The germline gives CDR1 LGHDT, CDR2 YNNKEL (reference sequence). The CDR3 DNA reads as TGTGCCAGCAGCCAACCTAGCGGGGGGAGAGGAGAGACCCAGTACTTC. Amino acids: CASSQPSGGRGETQYF.

The chain employs TRBV25-1 and TRBJ1-2; no clear D gene. The CDR3 covers 14 residues. Germline V lookup: CDR1 MGHDK, CDR2 SYGVNS. V was shortened by 1 base and J by 5 bases, with 11 bases between the two germline ends. CDR3 sequence (DNA): TGTGCCAGCAGTGAATCGAGGGTGGCTTATGGCTACACCTTC. It yields the protein CASSESRVAYGYTF.

The CDR3 reads CASSPWGQGGNEQFF. DNA for the CDR3: TGTGCCAGCAGCCCCTGGGGCCAGGGAGGCAATGAGCAGTTCTTC. This chain uses TRBV7-9 with TRBJ2-1, with D perhaps TRBD2 (6 bases). Germline V gives CDR1 SEHNR, CDR2 FQNEAQ (reference sequence). With 5 bases removed from V and 6 bases from J, the gap between germline ends came to 17 bases. The CDR3 sequence is 15 residues long.